The 8 T cell receptor beta chains reported below all come from one sample, sequenced in a study of OX40 agonist ivuxolimab in advanced cancers. Here immunoSEQ multiplex PCR was the method, and the copy in TCRdb shows in-frame clones only, minus some. The table lists around 58,000 clones, about 89% of them singletons, with 5.2% in the top ten. Sequenced material: CD4+ or CD8+ T cells sorted from blood, taken in a trial of the OX40 agonist ivuxolimab. The receptors were gathered from an adult with an advanced solid tumor such as melanoma, head and neck, liver or kidney cancer.

The chain couples TRBV18 to TRBJ2-1; TRBD2 is a possible D gene (5 bases). This CDR3 spans 12 amino acids. CDR1 and CDR2 from the germline V gene are KGHSH and LQKENI. V lost 6 bases, J lost 8 bases, and 11 bases lay in between. CDR3 nucleotide sequence: TGTGCCAGCTCGCGGACTGAAGATGAGCAGTTCTTC. This gives the protein CASSRTEDEQFF.

The J gene is TRBJ1-6, the V gene TRBV9, with 12 positions matching TRBD1. Germline values: CDR1 SGDLS, CDR2 YYNGEE. This CDR3 is built from 15 residues. V dropped 4 bases and J dropped 9; count of bases not matched to a gene: 5. The CDR3 sequence: CASSQGTGGSSPLHF. CDR3 coding DNA: TGTGCCAGCAGCCAAGGGACAGGGGGCAGTTCACCCCTCCACTTT.

This clone was found a few times. The genes are TRBV29-1 and TRBJ2-3, with unresolved D. The CDR3 sequence is 10 residues long. V was pared by 4 bases and J by 9 bases, with 8 bases between. The germline CDR1 and CDR2 sequences are SQVTM and ANQGSEA. The CDR3 DNA follows: TGCAGCGTTGGTATACCCACGCAGTATTTT. Protein sequence: CSVGIPTQYF.

Concerning this clone itself: The sample has other DNA sequences that encode this CDR3 too. The J gene is TRBJ2-3, the V gene TRBV28, with 7 bases aligning to TRBD2. Trimming removed 6 bases from V and 2 bases from J; junction bases left unmatched: 8. CDR1 and CDR2 (germline): MDHEN, SYDVKM. This CDR3 contains 15 residues. This CDR3 reads CASSPPSGLTDTQYF. The CDR3 nucleotides read TGTGCCAGCAGCCCGCCTAGCGGCCTCACAGATACGCAGTATTTT.

V gene TRBV5-1 combines with J gene TRBJ1-6; possible D gene TRBD1, 5 bases. V was pared by 7 bases and J by 10 bases, with 12 bases between. The CDR3 has 12 residues. The germline V gene has CDR1 SGHRS and CDR2 YFSETQ. The CDR3 DNA reads TGCGCCAGCTTCGAGGGGAGATCACCCCTCCACTTT. This gives the protein CASFEGRSPLHF.

This clone was recorded only once. This chain uses TRBV14 with TRBJ2-3, with unresolved D. Germline CDR1 SGHDN, CDR2 FVKESK. This CDR3 comprises 12 residues. Trimming pared 1 base from V and 4 bases from J, leaving 3 bases between. The CDR3: CASSQGADTQYF. DNA of the CDR3: TGTGCCAGCAGCCAAGGAGCAGATACGCAGTATTTT.

This chain uses TRBV19 with TRBJ2-1; 9 bases match TRBD2. This CDR3 comprises 14 residues. V shed 8 bases, J shed 2 bases, and the junction held 4 bases outside the gene matches. Germline V gene data show CDR1 as LNHDA and CDR2 as SQIVND (reference sequence). The CDR3 DNA sequence: TGTGCCAGTCGGCTAGCGGGGACCTACAATGAGCAGTTCTTC. Translated, it gives CASRLAGTYNEQFF.

This clone was observed at least ten times. This chain uses TRBV2 with TRBJ2-3; 9 nucleotides agree with TRBD2. Looked up from germline, CDR1 is SNHLY and CDR2 is FYNNEI. The V gene end was trimmed by 10 bases and the J gene end by 1 base; junction bases not matched to a gene: 6. The CDR3 covers 14 residues. The CDR3 sequence: CATREREGTDTQYF. The CDR3 DNA sequence: TGTGCCACTCGGGAGCGGGAGGGCACAGATACGCAGTATTTT. Using reference TRBV2 and TRBJ2-3 for the parts outside the CDR3, the full variable domain is EPEVTQTPSHQVTQMGQEVILRCVPISNHLYFYWYRQILGQKVEFLVSFYNNEISEKSEIFDDQFSVERPDGSNFTLKIRSTKLEDSAMYFCATREREGTDTQYFGPGTRLTVL.